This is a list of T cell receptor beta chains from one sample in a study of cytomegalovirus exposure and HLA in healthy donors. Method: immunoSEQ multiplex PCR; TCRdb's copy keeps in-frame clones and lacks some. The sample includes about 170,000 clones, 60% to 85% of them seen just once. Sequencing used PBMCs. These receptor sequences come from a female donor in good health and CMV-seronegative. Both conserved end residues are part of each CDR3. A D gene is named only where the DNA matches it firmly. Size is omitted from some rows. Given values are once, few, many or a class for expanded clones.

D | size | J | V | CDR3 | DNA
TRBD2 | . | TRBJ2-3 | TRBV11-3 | CASSLRGRLAGDDTQYF | TGTGCCAGCAGCTTGAGAGGTCGTCTAGCGGGGGATGATACGCAGTATTTT
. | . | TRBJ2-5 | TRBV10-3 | CAIREAGETQYF | TGTGCCATCAGAGAAGCGGGAGAGACCCAGTACTTC
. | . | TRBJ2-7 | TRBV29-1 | CSVETHYEQYF | TGCAGCGTTGAAACTCACTACGAGCAGTACTTC
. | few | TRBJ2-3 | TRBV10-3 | CAISGVDTQYF | TGTGCCATCAGTGGCGTGGATACGCAGTATTTT
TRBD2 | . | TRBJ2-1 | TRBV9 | CASSVWAAGGRHEQFF | TGTGCCAGCAGCGTGTGGGCAGCGGGGGGGAGGCATGAGCAGTTCTTC
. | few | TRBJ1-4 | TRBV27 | CASRRQAGANEKLFF | TGTGCCAGCCGGCGTCAGGCCGGGGCTAATGAAAAACTGTTTTTT
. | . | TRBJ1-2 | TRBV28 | CASSLRPYGYTF | TGTGCCAGCAGTTTGAGGCCTTATGGCTACACCTTC
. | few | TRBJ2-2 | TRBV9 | CATQNTNTGELFF | TGTGCCACCCAGAACACGAACACCGGGGAGCTGTTTTTT
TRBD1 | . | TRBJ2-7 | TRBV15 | CATSRDLLQGAGEQYF | TGTGCCACCAGCAGAGATCTCTTACAGGGGGCCGGGGAGCAGTACTTC
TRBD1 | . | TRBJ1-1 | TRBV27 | CASRGQTENTEAFF | TGTGCCAGCAGGGGACAGACGGAGAACACTGAAGCTTTCTTT
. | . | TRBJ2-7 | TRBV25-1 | CASSEWRREADEQYF | TGTGCCAGCAGTGAATGGCGCAGGGAGGCGGACGAGCAGTACTTC
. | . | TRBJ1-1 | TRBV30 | CAWSSGTNTEAFF | TGTGCCTGGAGTTCTGGGACAAACACTGAAGCTTTCTTT
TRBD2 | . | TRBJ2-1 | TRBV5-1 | CASSPRGMDGGDNEQFF | TGCGCCAGCAGCCCGCGTGGTATGGACGGGGGGGACAATGAGCAGTTCTTC
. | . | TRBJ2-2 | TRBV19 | CASRRGTPNTGELFF | TGTGCCAGTAGGCGTGGGACACCGAACACCGGGGAGCTGTTTTTT
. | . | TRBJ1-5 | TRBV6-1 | CASIQGNQPQHF | TGTGCCAGCATCCAGGGGAATCAGCCCCAGCATTTT
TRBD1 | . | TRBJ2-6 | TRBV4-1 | CASSQGQITGTGLSGANVLTF | TGCGCCAGCAGCCAAGGTCAAATAACCGGGACAGGCCTCTCTGGGGCCAACGTCCTGACTTTC
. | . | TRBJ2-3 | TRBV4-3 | CASSQDRRGSTDTQYF | TGCGCCAGCAGCCAAGACCGGCGGGGAAGCACAGATACGCAGTATTTT
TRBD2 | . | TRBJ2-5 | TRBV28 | CASSLGGVNSRETQYF | TGTGCCAGCAGCCTGGGGGGGGTTAACAGCCGGGAGACCCAGTACTTC
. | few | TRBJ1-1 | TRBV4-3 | CASSQDPYTEAFF | TGCGCCAGCAGCCAAGATCCGTACACTGAAGCTTTCTTT
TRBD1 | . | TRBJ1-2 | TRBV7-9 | CASSQDRPNYGYTF | TGTGCCAGCAGCCAGGACAGGCCGAACTATGGCTACACCTTC
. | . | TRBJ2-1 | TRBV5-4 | CASWAGNSYNEQFF | TGTGCCAGCTGGGCGGGGAACTCCTACAATGAGCAGTTCTTC
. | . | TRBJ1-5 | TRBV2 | CASSKERTVYQPQHF | TGTGCCAGCAGTAAAGAGAGGACAGTATACCAGCCCCAGCATTTT
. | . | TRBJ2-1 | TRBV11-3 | CASSLARGRFYNEQFF | TGTGCCAGCAGCTTAGCTCGGGGTAGATTCTACAATGAGCAGTTCTTC
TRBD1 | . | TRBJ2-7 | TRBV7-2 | CASSLQGGLKSEQYF | TGTGCCAGCAGCTTACAAGGGGGCTTAAAGTCCGAGCAGTACTTC
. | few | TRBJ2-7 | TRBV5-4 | CASSPRGSSSYEQYF | TGTGCCAGCAGCCCCCGAGGTAGTAGCTCCTACGAGCAGTACTTC
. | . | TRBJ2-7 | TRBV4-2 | CASSQDPSGVYEQYF | TGTGCCAGCAGCCAAGATCCGTCGGGAGTATACGAGCAGTACTTC
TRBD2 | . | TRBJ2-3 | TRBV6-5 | CASSYGGTSSTTQYF | TGTGCCAGCAGTTACGGGGGGACTAGCTCCACTACGCAGTATTTT
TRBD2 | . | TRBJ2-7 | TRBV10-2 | CASSETSGGAQYF | TGCGCCAGCAGTGAGACTAGCGGGGGCGCGCAGTACTTC
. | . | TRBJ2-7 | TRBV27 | CASSPPGAREQYF | TGTGCCAGCAGTCCCCCTGGGGCGCGCGAGCAGTACTTC
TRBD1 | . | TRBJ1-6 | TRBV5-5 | CASSLAGTVFNSPLHF | TGTGCCAGCAGCTTGGCTGGGACAGTTTTTAATTCACCCCTCCACTTT
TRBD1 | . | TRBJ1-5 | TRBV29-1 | CSAGQENQPQHF | TGCAGCGCTGGACAGGAGAATCAGCCCCAGCATTTT
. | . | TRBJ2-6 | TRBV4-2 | CASSQDHGSGANVLTF | TGTGCCAGCAGCCAAGATCACGGGTCCGGGGCCAACGTCCTGACTTTC
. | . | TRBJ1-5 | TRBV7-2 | CASSQGPSFNQPQHF | TGTGCCAGCAGTCAGGGCCCCTCATTCAATCAGCCCCAGCATTTT
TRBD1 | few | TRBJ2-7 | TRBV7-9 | CASSQQGPSYEQYF | TGTGCCAGCAGCCAACAGGGGCCGTCCTACGAGCAGTACTTC
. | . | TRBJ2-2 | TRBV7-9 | CASSPAGELFF | TGTGCCAGCAGCCCTGCCGGGGAGCTGTTTTTT
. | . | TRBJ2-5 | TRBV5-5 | CASSLMKVTPLQETQYF | TGTGCCAGCAGCTTGATGAAAGTAACTCCGCTACAAGAGACCCAGTACTTC
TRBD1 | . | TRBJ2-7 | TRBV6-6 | CASAGGGRAYEQYF | TGTGCCAGCGCAGGGGGCGGCAGGGCCTACGAGCAGTACTTC
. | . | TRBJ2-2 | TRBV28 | CASRKGGAGELFF | TGTGCCAGCAGAAAGGGGGGGGCCGGGGAGCTGTTTTTT
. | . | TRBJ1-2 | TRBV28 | CASSLSLGLTNYGYTF | TGTGCCAGCAGTTTATCCCTCGGACTGACTAACTATGGCTACACCTTC
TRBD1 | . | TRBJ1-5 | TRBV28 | CAIASGDRVHQPQHF | TGTGCCATCGCATCTGGGGACAGGGTTCATCAGCCCCAGCATTTT
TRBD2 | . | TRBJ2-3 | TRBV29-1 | CSARQLASPPDTQYF | TGCAGCGCCCGTCAACTAGCGAGTCCCCCAGATACGCAGTATTTT
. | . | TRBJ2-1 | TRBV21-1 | CARGTSGRSSYNEQFF | TGTGCCAGGGGGACTAGCGGGAGGAGCTCCTACAATGAGCAGTTCTTC
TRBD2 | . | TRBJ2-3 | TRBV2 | CASSREGGWADTQYF | TGTGCCAGCAGTAGGGAGGGAGGATGGGCAGATACGCAGTATTTT
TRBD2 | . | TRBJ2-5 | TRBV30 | CAWSGGAVKTQYF | TGTGCCTGGAGCGGGGGGGCCGTGAAGACCCAGTACTTC
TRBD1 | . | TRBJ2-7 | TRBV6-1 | CASSATGVEQYF | TGTGCCAGCAGTGCAACAGGGGTCGAGCAGTACTTC
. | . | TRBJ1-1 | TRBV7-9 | CASSLVTGGTEAFF | TGTGCCAGCAGCTTAGTAACAGGTGGAACTGAAGCTTTCTTT
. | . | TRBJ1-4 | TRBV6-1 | CASEGGTADEKLFF | TGTGCCAGCGAGGGGGGGACCGCCGATGAAAAACTGTTTTTT
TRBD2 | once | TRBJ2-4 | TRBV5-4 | CASSLRLAGAVAKNIQYF | TGTGCCAGCAGCTTGAGACTAGCGGGAGCCGTGGCCAAAAACATTCAGTACTTC
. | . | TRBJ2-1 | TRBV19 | CASSIVLRYNEQFF | TGTGCCAGTAGTATAGTTTTGCGGTACAATGAGCAGTTCTTC
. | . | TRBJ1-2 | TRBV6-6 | CASSYHRVIDGYTF | TGTGCCAGCAGTTACCACAGAGTAATAGATGGCTACACCTTC
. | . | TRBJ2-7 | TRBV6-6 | CASTDLLEQYF | TGTGCCAGCACCGACTTGCTCGAGCAGTACTTC
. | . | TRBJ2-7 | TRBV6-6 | CASSQDGGGEQYF | TGTGCCAGCAGCCAGGACGGAGGTGGCGAGCAGTACTTC
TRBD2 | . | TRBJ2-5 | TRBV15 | CATSRDRGTGLAGETQYF | TGTGCCACCAGCAGAGATAGGGGAACCGGACTAGCTGGTGAGACCCAGTACTTC
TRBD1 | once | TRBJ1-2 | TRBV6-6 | CASSGQGAFGYTF | TGTGCCAGCAGCGGACAGGGGGCGTTTGGCTACACCTTC
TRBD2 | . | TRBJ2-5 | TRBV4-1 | CASSQGLAEQETQYF | TGCGCCAGCAGCCAAGGACTAGCGGAACAAGAGACCCAGTACTTC